The rows below give T cell receptor beta chains drawn from one sample of a study of T cell changes during pregnancy in multiple sclerosis. Profiled with immunoSEQ multiplex PCR; TCRdb holds only in-frame clones, not every one. Among 35,000 to 45,000 clones, around nine tenths were seen once, and the ten largest hold around 0.6%. Sequences were derived from CD4+ T cells from peripheral blood mononuclear cells, sampled in the first trimester of pregnancy. The receptors stem from a female donor with multiple sclerosis, enrolled in a pregnancy study. Both conserved end residues are trimmed from each CDR3. Size tells how often a clone was seen (once, few, many) or the class of an expanded clone, and some rows leave it out.

clone_size: .; v_call: TRBV27; cdr3_aa: ASSPRLAVAYNEQF
clone_size: .; v_call: TRBV6-5; cdr3_aa: ASSYATGNEQY
clone_size: .; v_call: TRBV5-8; cdr3_aa: ASSFSQGWGEAF
clone_size: .; v_call: TRBV7-8; cdr3_aa: ASSPRGGVMEKLF
clone_size: .; v_call: TRBV7-2; cdr3_aa: ASSASGGVYNEQF
clone_size: .; v_call: TRBV10-3; cdr3_aa: AISDRPSGRSGLF
clone_size: .; v_call: TRBV18; cdr3_aa: ASSPLDSYNEQF
clone_size: .; v_call: TRBV11-3; cdr3_aa: ASSLRLANEQF
clone_size: .; v_call: TRBV28; cdr3_aa: ASRQRRGRGYEQF
clone_size: once; v_call: TRBV2; cdr3_aa: ASSALQGGYEQY
clone_size: .; v_call: TRBV29-1; cdr3_aa: SANGTPATEQY
clone_size: .; v_call: TRBV9; cdr3_aa: ASSVVASSGGTDTQY
clone_size: .; v_call: TRBV27; cdr3_aa: ASRTEYENIQY
clone_size: .; v_call: TRBV29-1; cdr3_aa: SVGGQGEAF
clone_size: .; v_call: TRBV7-2; cdr3_aa: ASSLETGPGTQY
clone_size: .; v_call: TRBV30; cdr3_aa: AWSGRGPYNEQF
clone_size: .; v_call: TRBV6-5; cdr3_aa: ASSYSFRGSGNTIY
clone_size: .; v_call: TRBV18; cdr3_aa: ASSPRLADQETQY
clone_size: .; v_call: TRBV25-1; cdr3_aa: ASSVEAGKYEQY
clone_size: .; v_call: TRBV7-8; cdr3_aa: ASSLPLRLNTGELF
clone_size: .; v_call: TRBV2; cdr3_aa: ATAGDRTSQETQY
clone_size: .; v_call: TRBV7-2; cdr3_aa: ASSPTGQANYGYT
clone_size: .; v_call: TRBV12-5; cdr3_aa: ASGLPRTSPHEQF
clone_size: once; v_call: TRBV18; cdr3_aa: ASSPETGHYGHT
clone_size: .; v_call: TRBV29-1; cdr3_aa: SARGGRTGELF
clone_size: .; v_call: TRBV6-5; cdr3_aa: ASSYDRAPRNEQF
clone_size: once; v_call: TRBV7-8; cdr3_aa: ASSLLAVSSYEQY
clone_size: .; v_call: TRBV7-2; cdr3_aa: ASSQGRGAETQY
clone_size: .; v_call: TRBV28; cdr3_aa: ASSTGDNYGYT
clone_size: .; v_call: TRBV4-1; cdr3_aa: ASSLAAGAEAF
clone_size: .; v_call: TRBV5-1; cdr3_aa: ASSLSGPRPYEQY
clone_size: .; v_call: TRBV11-2; cdr3_aa: ASSSPGDTQY
clone_size: .; v_call: TRBV5-1; cdr3_aa: ASSLEGGASTEAF
clone_size: .; v_call: TRBV6-5; cdr3_aa: ASSYSQGFPTTEQY